The 21 T cell receptor beta chains reported below all come from one sample, sequenced in a study of regulatory T cells in long-lasting Graves disease. The time point was: newly diagnosed GD, antithyroid drugs for less than 3 months. RNA isolated from PBMCs was used to make the TCR library. Researchers made TCR beta libraries by using iRepertoire HTBI primers and running Arm-PCR on CDR3 regions. TCRdb re-analysed the multiplex PCR reads in MiXCR, keeping a single row per CDR3 protein. The sample comprises about 450,000 distinct CDR3 sequences, 16% of which are singletons, and approximately 11% rests with the top ten. The sample was also reused in another study, on T cells in Graves' hyperthyroidism and ophthalmopathy.

The starting material was peripheral blood mononuclear cells (PBMCs), obtained at new diagnosis, from a patient treated with antithyroid drugs. The receptors originated from a woman aged 25 to 39 with Graves disease.

This clonotype has more than one count but fewer than ten. The gene calls are TRBV7-9 and TRBJ2-7; 7 positions agree with TRBD2. The V and J ends lost 2 bases and 1 base, in that order; junction bases with no gene match: 5. The CDR3 consists of 15 residues. The germline gives CDR1 SEHNR, CDR2 FQNEAQ (reference sequence). CDR3 in DNA: TGTGCCAGCAGCTTAACGTGGGAGGGGTCCTACGAGCAGTACTTC. Translating it yields CASSLTWEGSYEQYF.

This clonotype was detected many times. In DNA form, the CDR3 reads TGTGCCACCAGTGACCCGAGGACAGGGGACCACGAGCAGTACTTC. Translation: CATSDPRTGDHEQYF. The V and J genes are TRBV24-1 and TRBJ2-7; the match to TRBD1 covers 9 bases. The CDR3 loop spans 15 amino acids. V shed 4 bases, J shed 5 bases, and the junction held 8 bases outside the gene matches. Germline CDR1 KGHDR, CDR2 SFDVKD.

The chain combines TRBV6-4 with TRBJ2-7; D gene uncertain. The germline V gene has CDR1 MRHNA and CDR2 SNTAGT. This CDR3 is built from 15 residues. Trimming pared 5 bases from V and 1 base from J, leaving 15 bases between. CDR3 DNA: TGTGCCAGCAGTCCGACACAACTTCTATCCTACGAGCAGTACTTC. Protein product: CASSPTQLLSYEQYF.

This clonotype was detected many times. J is TRBJ1-2 and V is TRBV2; D is possibly TRBD1 (6 bases). CDR3 size: 15 residues. Germline V lookup: CDR1 SNHLY, CDR2 FYNNEI. The V end was cut by 1 base, the J end by 3 bases, with 12 bases between. CDR3 loop: CASSEGTGTYYGYTF. Written as DNA, the CDR3 is TGTGCCAGCAGTGAAGGGACCGGGACATACTATGGCTACACCTTC.

Ten or more counts support this clonotype. The J gene is TRBJ1-1, the V gene TRBV6-2 or TRBV6-3; D is uncertain. Germline CDR1 MNHEY, CDR2 SVGEGT. Deletions cut 5 bases from V and 7 bases from J, with 23 bases between. The CDR3 extends over 16 amino acids. The CDR3 DNA follows: TGTGCCAGCAGTCCCCAACCGGGAAAAAGAAAGGGTGAAGCTTTCTTT. It encodes CASSPQPGKRKGEAFF.

This clonotype was found many times. The V call is TRBV2, the J call TRBJ2-3; 11 nucleotides align to TRBD2. The germline CDR1 and CDR2 sequences are SNHLY and FYNNEI. This CDR3 is built from 16 residues. Losses at the gene ends were 7 bases for V and 6 bases for J; bases not matched to a gene: 12. CDR3 in amino acids: CASTFSGLAGGDTQYF. In nucleotides, the CDR3 is TGTGCCAGCACCTTTAGCGGACTAGCGGGTGGGGATACGCAGTATTTT.

Regarding this clonotype: At one end, the junction sequence differs from germline, possibly due to a read error. The chain links TRBV6-2 or TRBV6-3 to TRBJ1-1, with a tentative D call TRBD1 (5 bases). Germline assignment: CDR1 MNHEY and CDR2 SVGEGT. The CDR3 is 13 amino acids. CDR3 DNA sequence: TGTGCCAGCAGTTACTCGAGGGGCACTGAAGCTTCCTTT. Translation gives CASSYSRGTEASF.

CDR3 protein: CASSMRKEQFF. CDR3 DNA sequence: TGTGCCAGTAGTATGAGAAAGGAGCAGTTCTTC. V gene TRBV19 combines with J gene TRBJ2-1; D unclear. Germline V gives CDR1 LNHDA, CDR2 SQIVND (reference sequence). V was clipped by 3 bases and J by 10 bases, with 7 bases between them. The CDR3 sequence is 11 residues long.

This clonotype was recorded at least ten times. The gene calls are TRBV29-1 and TRBJ2-1; 12 bases map to TRBD1. Germline V gene sequence: CDR1 SQVTM, CDR2 ANQGSEA. V lost 6 bases, J lost 6 bases, and 6 bases stayed unmatched. The CDR3 is 14 amino acids. Here the CDR3 DNA reads TGCAGCGTCCACCGGGACAGGGGGCTCAATGAGCAGTTCTTC. Translated: CSVHRDRGLNEQFF.

This clonotype occurred a few times. The chain combines TRBV6-1 with TRBJ2-3, with no clear D. This CDR3 is 15 amino acids long. The ends were cut back, 7 bases at V and 2 bases at J, with 16 bases in the middle. CDR1 is MNHNS and CDR2 is SASEGT in the germline V gene. This CDR3 is CASKSVGRFTDTQYF. CDR3 DNA: TGTGCCAGCAAATCCGTCGGCCGATTCACAGATACGCAGTATTTT.

This clonotype was seen repeatedly, ten times or more. The chain has TRBV7-8 and TRBJ1-6, with D uncertain. The CDR3 is 17 residues long. V lost 0 bases and J 0 bases, leaving 9 bases between the germline ends. From germline, CDR1 is SGHVS and CDR2 FQNEAQ. The CDR3 DNA follows: TGTGCCAGCAGCTTAGCGGAAGGAAGCTCCTATAATTCACCCCTCCACTTT. Translated: CASSLAEGSSYNSPLHF. The full variable domain, rest sourced from reference TRBV7-8 and TRBJ1-6, is GAGVSQSPRYKVAKRGQDVALRCDPISGHVSLFWYQQALGQGPEFLTYFQNEAQLDKSGLPSDRFFAERPEGSVSTLKIQRTQQEDSAVYLCASSLAEGSSYNSPLHFGNGTRLTVT.

This clonotype was observed many times. V and J are TRBV20-1 and TRBJ2-3, with D perhaps matching TRBD1 or TRBD2 (5 bases each). Germline-derived CDR1 and CDR2 are DFQATT and SNEGSKA (reference sequence). This CDR3 region has 15 residues. Trimming removed 0 bases at V and 0 bases at J, with 10 bases between. CDR3 in DNA: TGCAGTGCTAGAGATGGGACCACCAGCACAGATACGCAGTATTTT. This sequence encodes CSARDGTTSTDTQYF.

The chain has TRBV7-8 and TRBJ2-2; D unclear. This CDR3 comprises 13 residues. The V gene's germline CDR1 is SGHVS and CDR2 FQNEAQ. Trimming removed 0 bases at V and 7 bases at J, with 6 bases between. CDR3 residues: CASSLAPVGELFF. Here the CDR3 DNA reads TGTGCCAGCAGCTTAGCGCCGGTCGGGGAGCTGTTTTTT. Variable domain in full (rest from reference TRBV7-8 and TRBJ2-2): GAGVSQSPRYKVAKRGQDVALRCDPISGHVSLFWYQQALGQGPEFLTYFQNEAQLDKSGLPSDRFFAERPEGSVSTLKIQRTQQEDSAVYLCASSLAPVGELFFGEGSRLTVL.

This rearrangement joins TRBV19 to TRBJ1-2; D might be TRBD1 (6 bases). Germline CDR1 and CDR2: LNHDA and SQIVND (reference sequence). V lost 4 bases and J lost 2, with 14 bases in between. This CDR3 region has 15 residues. CDR3 residues: CASSTRQARNYGYTF. DNA of the CDR3: TGTGCCAGTAGTACACGACAGGCCAGGAACTATGGCTACACCTTC.

Worth noting for this clonotype: This likely traces to a read error, being one base from a far larger clone. The chain couples TRBV12-3 or TRBV12-4 to TRBJ2-7; D is perhaps TRBD1 (5 bases). CDR3 length: 14 residues. The ends were cut back, 3 bases at V and 9 bases at J, with 18 bases in the middle. CDR3 coding DNA: TGTGCCAGCAGTTTCTCGGGCACACAAAGGGGGCAGTACTTC. Amino acids: CASSFSGTQRGQYF.

The V and J genes are TRBV20-1 and TRBJ2-7; 14 bases line up with TRBD2. Trimming cost V 0 bases and J 4 bases; bases outside gene matches: 5. The CDR3 is made up of 16 amino acids. Germline CDR1 is DFQATT and CDR2 is SNEGSKA (reference sequence). CDR3 amino acids: CSARDLTSGRGYEQYF. In nucleotides, the CDR3 is TGCAGTGCTAGAGATCTGACTAGCGGGAGGGGGTACGAGCAGTACTTC.

A few counts support this clonotype. The CDR3 sequence is CASSQGIVNQPQHF. CDR3 coding DNA: TGCGCCAGCAGCCAAGGGATCGTTAATCAGCCCCAGCATTTT. V gene TRBV4-3 combines with J gene TRBJ1-5; the D is unclear. Germline CDR1 LGHNA, CDR2 YSLEER. The V end lost 1 base, the J end lost 4 bases, and 8 bases lay between the germline ends. The CDR3 has 14 residues.

The chain combines TRBV7-6 with TRBJ2-7; D may be TRBD2 (7 bases). The germline CDR1 and CDR2 sequences are SGHVS and FNYEAQ. The CDR3 is made up of 16 amino acids. Between the trimmed V and J ends, which lost 1 base and 5 bases, there was a span of 18 bases. The CDR3 loop is CASSLERGGPVDEQYF. DNA of the CDR3: TGTGCCAGCAGCTTAGAGAGGGGGGGCCCGGTCGACGAGCAGTACTTC.

The CDR3 sequence is CAVEGESTDTQHF. CDR3 bases: TGTGCCGTCGAGGGGGAATCCACAGATACGCAGCATTTT. The chain combines TRBV28 with TRBJ2-3, with D possibly matching TRBD1 (6 bases). With the DNA end fitting TRBJ1-5 better, the J assignment may be wrong. Germline V gene data show CDR1 as MDHEN and CDR2 as SYDVKM. The CDR3 runs to 13 residues.

The table lists this clonotype with many counts. This sequence joins TRBV7-2 and TRBJ2-7, with D possibly being TRBD2 (5 bases). There are 14 residues in the CDR3. Trimming took 5 bases from V and 3 from J, leaving 14 bases between them. In germline, CDR1 is SGHTA, CDR2 FQGNSA. The CDR3: CASSAIGVLYEQYF. CDR3 DNA: TGTGCCAGCAGCGCCATCGGGGTACTCTACGAGCAGTACTTC. Full variable domain (rest looked up from reference TRBV7-2 and TRBJ2-7): GAGVSQSPSNKVTEKGKDVELRCDPISGHTALYWYRQSLGQGLEFLIYFQGNSAPDKSGLPSDRFSAERTGGSVSTLTIQRTQQEDSAVYLCASSAIGVLYEQYFGPGTRLTVT.

This clonotype has more than one count but fewer than ten. The chain links TRBV6-2 or TRBV6-3 to TRBJ1-4; D is perhaps TRBD1 (6 bases). Per the germline V gene, CDR1 is MNHEY and CDR2 is SVGEGT. Trimming removed 6 bases at V and 0 bases at J, with 14 bases between. The CDR3 is 16 amino acids. This CDR3 is CASRGTGFATNEKLFF. The CDR3 DNA is TGTGCCAGCAGGGGAACAGGGTTTGCAACTAATGAAAAACTGTTTTTT.